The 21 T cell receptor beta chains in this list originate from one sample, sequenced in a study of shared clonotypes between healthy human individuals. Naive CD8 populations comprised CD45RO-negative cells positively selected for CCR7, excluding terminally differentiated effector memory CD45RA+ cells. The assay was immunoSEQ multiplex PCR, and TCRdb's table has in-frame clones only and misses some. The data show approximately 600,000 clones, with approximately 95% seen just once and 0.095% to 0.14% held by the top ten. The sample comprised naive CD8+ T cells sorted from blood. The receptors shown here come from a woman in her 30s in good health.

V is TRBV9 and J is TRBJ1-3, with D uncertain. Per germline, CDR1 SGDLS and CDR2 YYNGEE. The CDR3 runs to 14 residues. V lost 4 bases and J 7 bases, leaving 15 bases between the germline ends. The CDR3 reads CASSPSGEPNTIYF. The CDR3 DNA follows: TGTGCCAGCAGCCCATCCGGGGAGCCCAACACCATATATTTT.

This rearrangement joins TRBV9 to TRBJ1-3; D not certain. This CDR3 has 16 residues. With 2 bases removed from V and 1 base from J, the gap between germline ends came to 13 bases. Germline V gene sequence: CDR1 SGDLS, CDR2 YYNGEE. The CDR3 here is CASSVGGSSSGNTIYF. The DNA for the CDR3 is TGTGCCAGCAGCGTGGGAGGCAGCTCTTCTGGAAACACCATATATTTT.

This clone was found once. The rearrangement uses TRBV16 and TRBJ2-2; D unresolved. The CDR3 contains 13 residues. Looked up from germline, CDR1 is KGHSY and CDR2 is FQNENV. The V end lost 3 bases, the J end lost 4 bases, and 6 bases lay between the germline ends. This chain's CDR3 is CASSQDTTGELFF. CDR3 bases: TGTGCCAGCAGCCAGGATACCACCGGGGAGCTGTTTTTT.

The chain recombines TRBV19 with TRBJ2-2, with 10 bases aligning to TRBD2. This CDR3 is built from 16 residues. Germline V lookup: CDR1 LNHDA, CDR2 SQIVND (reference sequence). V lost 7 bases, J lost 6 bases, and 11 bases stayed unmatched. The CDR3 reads CASNPFPSGRAGELFF. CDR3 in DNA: TGTGCCAGTAACCCTTTTCCTAGCGGGAGAGCCGGGGAGCTGTTTTTT.

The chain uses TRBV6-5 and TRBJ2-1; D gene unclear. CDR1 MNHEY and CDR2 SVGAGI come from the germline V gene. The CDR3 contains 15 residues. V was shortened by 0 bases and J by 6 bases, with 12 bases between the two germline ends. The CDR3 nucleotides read TGTGCCAGCAGTTACTCGCCAGGCGGACGCAATGAGCAGTTCTTC. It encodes CASSYSPGGRNEQFF.

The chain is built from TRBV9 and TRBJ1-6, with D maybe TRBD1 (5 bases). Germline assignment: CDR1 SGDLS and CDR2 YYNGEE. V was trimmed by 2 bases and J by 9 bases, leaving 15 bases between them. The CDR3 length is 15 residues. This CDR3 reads CASSVRDGRGSPLHF. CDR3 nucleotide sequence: TGTGCCAGCAGCGTCCGGGACGGAAGAGGTTCACCCCTCCACTTT.

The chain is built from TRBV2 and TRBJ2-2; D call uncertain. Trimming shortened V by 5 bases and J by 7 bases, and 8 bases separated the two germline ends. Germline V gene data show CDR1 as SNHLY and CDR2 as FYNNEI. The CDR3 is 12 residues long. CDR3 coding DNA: TGTGCCAGCAGTAAATCCCACGGGGAGCTGTTTTTT. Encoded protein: CASSKSHGELFF.

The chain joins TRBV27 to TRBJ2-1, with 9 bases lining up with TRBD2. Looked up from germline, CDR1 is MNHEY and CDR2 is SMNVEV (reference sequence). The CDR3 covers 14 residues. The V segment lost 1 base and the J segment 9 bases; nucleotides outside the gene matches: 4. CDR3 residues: CASSLWPAGGEQFF. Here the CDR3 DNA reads TGTGCCAGCAGTTTATGGCCAGCGGGAGGTGAGCAGTTCTTC.

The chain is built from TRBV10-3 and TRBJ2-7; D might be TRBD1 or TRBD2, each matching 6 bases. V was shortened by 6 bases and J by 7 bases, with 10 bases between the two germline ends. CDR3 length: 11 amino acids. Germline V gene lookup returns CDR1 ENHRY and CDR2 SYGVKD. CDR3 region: CAISGGGEQYF. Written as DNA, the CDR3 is TGTGCCATCAGCGGGGGCGGAGAGCAGTACTTC.

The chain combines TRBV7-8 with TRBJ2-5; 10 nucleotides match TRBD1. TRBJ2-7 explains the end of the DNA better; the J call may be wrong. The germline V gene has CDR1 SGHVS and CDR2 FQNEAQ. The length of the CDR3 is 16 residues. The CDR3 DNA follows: TGTGCCAGCAGCCCCGGAGGGACAGGGGATTTCGACGAGCAGTACTTC. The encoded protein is CASSPGGTGDFDEQYF.

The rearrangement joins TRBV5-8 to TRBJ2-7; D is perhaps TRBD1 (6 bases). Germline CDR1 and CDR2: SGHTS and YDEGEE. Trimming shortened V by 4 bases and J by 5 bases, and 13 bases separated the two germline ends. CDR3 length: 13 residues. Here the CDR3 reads CASSTTGRNEQYF. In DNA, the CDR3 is TGTGCCAGCAGCACAACAGGGAGAAACGAGCAGTACTTC. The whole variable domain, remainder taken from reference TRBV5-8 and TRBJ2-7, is EAGVTQSPTHLIKTRGQQATLRCSPISGHTSVYWYQQALGLGLQFLLWYDEGEERNRGNFPPRFSGRQFPNYSSELNVNALELEDSALYLCASSTTGRNEQYFGPGTRLTVT.

For the CDR3, the DNA is TGTGCCAGCAGGGTACGACAGGGAATGAACACTGAAGCTTTCTTT. Translation gives CASRVRQGMNTEAFF. V usage is TRBV27 and J usage is TRBJ1-1; 7 nucleotides align to TRBD1. The CDR3 consists of 15 residues. J was trimmed by 0 bases and V by 6 bases; bases with no gene match: 7. CDR1 and CDR2 (germline): MNHEY, SMNVEV (reference sequence).

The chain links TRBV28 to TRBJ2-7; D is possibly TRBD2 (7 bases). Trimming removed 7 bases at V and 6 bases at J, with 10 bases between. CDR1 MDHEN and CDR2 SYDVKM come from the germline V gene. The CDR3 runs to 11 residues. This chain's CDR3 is CASIGGREQYF. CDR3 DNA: TGTGCCAGCATCGGGGGGCGCGAGCAGTACTTC.

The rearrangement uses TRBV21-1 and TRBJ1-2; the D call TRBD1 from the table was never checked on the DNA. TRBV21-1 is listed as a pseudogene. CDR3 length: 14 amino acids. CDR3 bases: TGTGCCAGCAGCAAAGCCCCAGGGGACTATGGCTACACCTTC. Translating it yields CASSKAPGDYGYTF.

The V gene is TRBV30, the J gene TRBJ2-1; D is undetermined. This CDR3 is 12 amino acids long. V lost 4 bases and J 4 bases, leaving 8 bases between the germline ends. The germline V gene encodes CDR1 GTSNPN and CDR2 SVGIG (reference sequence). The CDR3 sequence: CAWTDKYNEQFF. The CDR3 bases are TGTGCCTGGACCGACAAATACAATGAGCAGTTCTTC.

CDR3 bases: TGCGCCAGCAGCTTGGCACGGGTCGGGAGTAAGGTCGGCGAGCAGTACTTC. This gives the protein CASSLARVGSKVGEQYF. This chain links TRBV5-1 with TRBJ2-7; tentative D call: TRBD2 (6 bases). Trimming pared 0 bases from V and 6 bases from J, leaving 22 bases between. There are 17 residues in the CDR3. Germline CDR1 SGHRS, CDR2 YFSETQ.

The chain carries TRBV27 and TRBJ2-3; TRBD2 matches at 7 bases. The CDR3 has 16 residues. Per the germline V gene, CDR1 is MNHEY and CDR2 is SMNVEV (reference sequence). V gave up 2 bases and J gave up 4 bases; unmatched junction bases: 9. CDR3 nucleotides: TGTGCCAGCAGTTTAATAACTAGCGTGGGTGCAGATACGCAGTATTTT. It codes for CASSLITSVGADTQYF.

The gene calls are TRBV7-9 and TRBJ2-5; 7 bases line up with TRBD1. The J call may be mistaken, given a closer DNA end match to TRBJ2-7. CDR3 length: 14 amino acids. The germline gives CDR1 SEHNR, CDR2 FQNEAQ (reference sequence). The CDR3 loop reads CASSFIGTADEQYF. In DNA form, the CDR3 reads TGTGCCAGCAGCTTTATCGGGACAGCGGACGAGCAGTACTTC.

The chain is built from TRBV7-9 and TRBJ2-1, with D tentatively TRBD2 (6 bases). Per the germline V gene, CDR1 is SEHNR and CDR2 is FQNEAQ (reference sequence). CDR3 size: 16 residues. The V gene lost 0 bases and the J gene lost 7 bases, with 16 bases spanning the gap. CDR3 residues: CASSLADAGTWNEQFF. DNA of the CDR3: TGTGCCAGCAGCTTAGCGGACGCGGGGACTTGGAATGAGCAGTTCTTC.

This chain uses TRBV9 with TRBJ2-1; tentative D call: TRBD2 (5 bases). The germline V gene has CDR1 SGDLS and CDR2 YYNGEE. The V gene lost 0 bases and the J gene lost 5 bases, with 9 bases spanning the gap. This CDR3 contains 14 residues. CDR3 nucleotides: TGTGCCAGCAGCGTAGGTCGGGGTAACAATGAGCAGTTCTTC. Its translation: CASSVGRGNNEQFF.

The CDR3 is CASSSEFVREGPDTQYF. The CDR3 nucleotides are TGTGCCAGCAGCTCCGAGTTTGTGAGGGAGGGCCCAGATACGCAGTATTTT. V and J are TRBV7-9 and TRBJ2-3, with 7 bases matching TRBD2. V dropped 4 bases and J dropped 4; count of bases not matched to a gene: 14. The CDR3 runs to 17 residues. Per the germline V gene, CDR1 is SEHNR and CDR2 is FQNEAQ (reference sequence).